The 5 T cell receptor beta chains in this list originate from one sample, sequenced in a study of blood T cell repertoires in COVID-19. Data came from immunoSEQ multiplex PCR; TCRdb stores just in-frame clones and leaves some out. The table has 200,000 or so clones, about 80% seen once; the top ten hold 6% to 8%. Sequenced material: peripheral blood. All receptors come from a human donor with acute or convalescent COVID-19. The donor label of this sample is uncertain.

V is TRBV7-2 and J is TRBJ1-1, with TRBD1 matching 8 bases. J gave up 3 bases and V 1 base, and 4 bases lay outside the gene matches. Germline V gives CDR1 SGHTA, CDR2 FQGNSA. The CDR3 consists of 15 residues. Here the CDR3 DNA reads TGTGCCAGCAGCTTAGAGGACAGGGAGGACACTGAAGCTTTCTTT. This translates into CASSLEDREDTEAFF.

The rearrangement uses TRBV5-5 and TRBJ1-5; 9 bases are shared with TRBD1. This CDR3 region has 15 residues. From germline, CDR1 is SGHKS and CDR2 YYEKEE (reference sequence). V trimming: 0 bases; J trimming: 4 bases; junction bases outside the gene matches: 2. The CDR3, as DNA: TGTGCCAGCAGCTTGGGCGGGACAGGGAATCAGCCCCAGCATTTT. Amino acid sequence: CASSLGGTGNQPQHF.

DNA for the CDR3: TGTGCCAGCAGTTACTCCGGGACTACACAGTTCTTC. The encoded protein is CASSYSGTTQFF. The rearrangement links TRBV6-2 or TRBV6-3 to TRBJ2-1, with TRBD2 identical over 7 bases. The V gene's germline CDR1 is MNHEY and CDR2 SVGEGT. The CDR3 runs 12 residues. Losses at the gene ends were 0 bases for V and 13 bases for J; bases not matched to a gene: 3.

CDR3 DNA sequence: TGTGCCAGCAGTGAAATGGAGGGGGCGAGCGGAAACATTCAGTACTTC. This translates into CASSEMEGASGNIQYF. The chain couples TRBV2 to TRBJ2-4; D might be TRBD1 (7 bases). CDR3 size: 16 residues. Deletions cut 2 bases from V and 6 bases from J, with 17 bases between. CDR1 is SNHLY and CDR2 is FYNNEI in the germline V gene.

This chain links TRBV6-5 with TRBJ2-1; possible D gene TRBD2, 7 bases. Germline CDR1 MNHEY, CDR2 SVGAGI. There are 14 residues in the CDR3. The ends were cut back, 10 bases at V and 2 bases at J, with 15 bases in the middle. The CDR3 sequence: CAITRGGAYNEQFF. CDR3 bases: TGTGCCATTACGAGGGGGGGGGCCTACAATGAGCAGTTCTTC.